Each of the 7 T cell receptor beta chains below was sequenced from the same sample in a study of CXCR3-negative and CXCR3-positive naive CD8 T cells. TRB cDNA libraries were made by UMI-labeled 5' RACE. One entry per CDR3 protein, without DNA, is what TCRdb gives after re-calling the 5' RACE reads. The table lists around 84,000 distinct CDR3 sequences. These receptors lack a known antigen. Study-level results: Hydrophobicity of TRB CDR3s was greater in CXCR3-positive naive cells than in CXCR3-negative naive cells.

The specimen was naive CXCR3+ CD8+ T cells from blood. Sample subset: CD45RO-CCR7+CD27+CD95- naive CD8+ T cells expressing CXCR3 (TNR3+). The receptors come from a human donor in good health. Some clones in this sample may be carry-over from other donors' samples.

The J gene is TRBJ2-7, the V gene TRBV12-3 or TRBV12-4. The CDR3 is made up of 13 amino acids. CDR3 sequence reads: CASSFTTPYEQYF.

The V call is TRBV28, the J call TRBJ1-6; the TCRdb call, TRBD1, lacks DNA for checking. The germline CDR1 and CDR2 sequences are MDHEN and SYDVKM. The CDR3 length is 13 residues. The CDR3 sequence: CASSETGGSPLHF.

The J gene is TRBJ1-5, the V gene TRBV4-3; checking the TCRdb D call of TRBD1 is not possible without DNA. CDR1 is LGHNA and CDR2 is YSLEER in the germline V gene. This CDR3 is built from 14 residues. This CDR3 reads CASSLDRGVQPQHF.

The chain has TRBV4-1 and TRBJ1-5; there is no DNA to check the TCRdb D call of TRBD1. The germline gives CDR1 MGHRA, CDR2 YSYEKL. The CDR3 is 13 amino acids. CDR3 residues: CASSRGTHQPQHF.

This chain uses TRBV28 with TRBJ2-7; TCRdb's assignment of TRBD2 cannot be checked, as there is no DNA. Germline V lookup: CDR1 MDHEN, CDR2 SYDVKM. The CDR3 consists of 15 residues. The CDR3 sequence is CASTPQGLRAYEQYF.

The chain couples TRBV28 to TRBJ2-5; TCRdb designates TRBD1, a call that cannot be tested without DNA. The length of the CDR3 is 15 residues. Germline V gene data show CDR1 as MDHEN and CDR2 as SYDVKM. The CDR3 region is CASRLVDRALETQYF.

This sequence joins TRBV5-4 and TRBJ2-1; TCRdb's D call, TRBD1, is unchecked because there is no DNA. Germline V gene sequence: CDR1 SGHNT, CDR2 YYREEE (reference sequence). The CDR3 contains 12 residues. CDR3 in amino acids: CASSGQGDEQFF. Based on the CDR3 plus reference TRBV5-4 and TRBJ2-1, the full variable domain is ETGVTQSPTHLIKTRGQQVTLRCSSQSGHNTVSWYQQALGQGPQFIFQYYREEENGRGNFPPRFSGLQFPNYSSELNVNALELDDSALYLCASSGQGDEQFFGPGTRLTVL.